This T cell receptor (beta chain) originates from a study of T cells in Graves' hyperthyroidism and ophthalmopathy. As for the study in general: Blood was drawn when the patient was first diagnosed and still untreated.

General study points: Also found in blood were most expanded thyroid clonotypes above 0.001.

The investigators amplified TCR beta CDR3 regions from RNA transcripts. The primer set for the first-round RT-PCR of the TCR CDR3 was HTBI. TCRdb ran MiXCR on the multiplex PCR reads and lists one entry per CDR3 protein. The repertoire has a few hundred thousand distinct CDR3 sequences, 15% to 19% of them found once; the top ten carry around 7.3%. Germline lookup yields CDR1 LGHDT and CDR2 YNNKEL (reference sequence). The ends lost 0 bases at V and 4 bases at J; junction bases unmatched: 5. The CDR3 is made up of 16 amino acids. Lactation, pregnancy, other autoimmune disease or uncontrolled infection excluded patients. This clonotype was seen many times. Antigen: not known.

This clonotype was obtained from a woman aged 25 to 45 with Graves' hyperthyroidism. V gene TRBV3-1 combines with J gene TRBJ2-1; the match to TRBD2 covers 8 bases. The sample was blood. The CDR3 region is CASSQEVLAEYNEQFF. The CDR3 DNA reads as TGTGCCAGCAGCCAAGAGGTACTAGCGGAATACAATGAGCAGTTCTTC.